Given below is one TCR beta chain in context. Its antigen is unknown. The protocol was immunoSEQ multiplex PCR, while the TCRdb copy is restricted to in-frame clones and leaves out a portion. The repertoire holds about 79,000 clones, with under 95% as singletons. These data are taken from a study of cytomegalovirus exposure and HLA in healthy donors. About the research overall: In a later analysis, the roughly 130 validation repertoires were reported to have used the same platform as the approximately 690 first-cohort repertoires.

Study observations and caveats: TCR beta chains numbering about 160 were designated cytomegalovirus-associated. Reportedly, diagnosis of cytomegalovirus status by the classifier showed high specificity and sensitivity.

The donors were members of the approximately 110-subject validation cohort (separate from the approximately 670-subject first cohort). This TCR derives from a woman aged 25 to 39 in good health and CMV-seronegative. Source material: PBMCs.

The CDR3 sequence is CASSVVGFGTEAFF. CDR3 DNA sequence: TGTGCCAGCAGCGTAGTCGGGTTTGGCACTGAAGCTTTCTTT. This chain connects TRBV9 to TRBJ1-1, with D hard to call. The V end was cut by 0 bases, the J end by 4 bases, with 10 bases between. This CDR3 has 14 amino acids. The germline V gene has CDR1 SGDLS and CDR2 YYNGEE.